This note documents a single TCR beta chain sequence. Its antigen is as yet unknown. These data are taken from a study of cytomegalovirus exposure and HLA in healthy donors. Study-level findings and limits: Available immune exposure information covered CMV serostatus only. There were reportedly fewer N-insertions in an Asian-associated ancestry cluster than the roughly 670-donor mean, in a later analysis. A missense DCLRE1C variant was associated with V- and J-gene trimming of TCR beta chains in a later analysis, and an independent cohort replicated the association. As was reported, the HLA-A and HLA-B alleles of most subjects were accurately predicted from TCR beta sequences.

In germline, CDR1 is GTSNPN, CDR2 SVGIG (reference sequence). Trimming cost V 3 bases and J 3 bases, with 12 bases left between them. This CDR3 has 13 residues. The PCR ran on 60 Vbeta and 13 Jbeta primers. Only in-frame clones appear in the TCRdb table, and some are missing; sequencing was by immunoSEQ multiplex PCR. This sample has 150,000 to 200,000 clones, with 79% found just once. The sequenced sample was PBMCs. The origin of this receptor is a woman younger than 45 in good health and CMV-seropositive. The rearrangement joins TRBV30 to TRBJ2-7, with D tentatively TRBD2 (5 bases). The DNA of the CDR3 is TGTGCCTGGAGGCGGACTGATATCTACGAGCAGTACTTC. This gives the protein CAWRRTDIYEQYF.